This TCR beta chain derives from a study of cytomegalovirus exposure and HLA in healthy donors. The overall study: Approximately 190 million T cells yielded 110 million or so unique TCR beta sequences in earlier analysis.

The CDR3 runs 15 residues. Germline V lookup: CDR1 LGHNA, CDR2 YNFKEQ. Study-wide points: Further analysis, carried out later, found HLA-associated TCR beta chains more clonally expanded than equally common other chains.

In regard to this clone: Its antigen is unknown.

PCR primers comprised 60 Vbeta and 13 Jbeta primers. Method: immunoSEQ multiplex PCR; TCRdb's copy keeps in-frame clones and lacks some. The sample lists more than 100,000 clones, less than 75% occurring once. This TCR was sampled from a woman between 35 and 50 years old in good health and CMV-seronegative. The V and J genes are TRBV4-2 and TRBJ2-5, with TRBD2 matching 9 bases. With the DNA end fitting TRBJ2-7 better, the J assignment may be wrong. Sequences were obtained from PBMCs. CDR3 coding DNA: TGTGCCAGCAGCCAGAATCCGGGACTAGCCCACGAGCAGTACTTC. Its protein is CASSQNPGLAHEQYF.